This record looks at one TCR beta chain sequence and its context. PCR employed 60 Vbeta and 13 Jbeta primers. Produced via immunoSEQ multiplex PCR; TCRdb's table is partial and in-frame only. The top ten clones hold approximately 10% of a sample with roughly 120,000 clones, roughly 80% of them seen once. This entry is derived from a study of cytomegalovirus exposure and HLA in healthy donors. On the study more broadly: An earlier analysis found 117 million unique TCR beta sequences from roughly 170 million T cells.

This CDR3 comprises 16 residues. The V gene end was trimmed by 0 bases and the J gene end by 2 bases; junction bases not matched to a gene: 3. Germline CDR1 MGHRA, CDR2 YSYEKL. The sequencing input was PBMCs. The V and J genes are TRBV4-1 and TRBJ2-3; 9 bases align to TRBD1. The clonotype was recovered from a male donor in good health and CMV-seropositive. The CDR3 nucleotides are TGCGCCAGCAGCCAAGATCGGACAGGGGACACAGATACGCAGTATTTT. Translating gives CASSQDRTGDTDTQYF.